The subject of this entry is one TCR beta chain. The CDR3 carries no conserved terminal phenylalanine or tryptophan, so it likely arises from a read error. This entry is derived from a study of tumor and adjacent non-tumor tissue in lung cancer. TCRbeta libraries were built with three rounds of nested PCR, modified from ARM-PCR. In TCRdb, the multiplex PCR reads were re-called with MiXCR into one record per CDR3 protein. Here the sample spans 45,000 to 65,000 distinct CDR3 sequences, 60% to 80% being singletons. No cell sorting was done before RNA was extracted from the tissue. More than 3 cm separated this lung sample from the edge of the tumor. Between August and November 2014, newly diagnosed, chemotherapy-naive lung cancer patients underwent thoracic surgery in China. The receptor was derived from a woman between 55 and 75 years old with non-small cell lung cancer. Sequenced: distant non-tumor lung tissue.

CDR3 sequence: CASSQANGGNEQFS. CDR3 coding DNA: TGCGCCAGCAGCCAAGCTAACGGGGGCAATGAGCAGTTCTCC. The V gene is TRBV4-3, the J gene TRBJ2-1, with D tentatively TRBD2 (6 bases). Germline CDR1 reads LGHNA; CDR2 reads YSLEER. The V end was cut by 1 base, the J end by 6 bases, with 10 bases between. The CDR3 consists of 14 residues.